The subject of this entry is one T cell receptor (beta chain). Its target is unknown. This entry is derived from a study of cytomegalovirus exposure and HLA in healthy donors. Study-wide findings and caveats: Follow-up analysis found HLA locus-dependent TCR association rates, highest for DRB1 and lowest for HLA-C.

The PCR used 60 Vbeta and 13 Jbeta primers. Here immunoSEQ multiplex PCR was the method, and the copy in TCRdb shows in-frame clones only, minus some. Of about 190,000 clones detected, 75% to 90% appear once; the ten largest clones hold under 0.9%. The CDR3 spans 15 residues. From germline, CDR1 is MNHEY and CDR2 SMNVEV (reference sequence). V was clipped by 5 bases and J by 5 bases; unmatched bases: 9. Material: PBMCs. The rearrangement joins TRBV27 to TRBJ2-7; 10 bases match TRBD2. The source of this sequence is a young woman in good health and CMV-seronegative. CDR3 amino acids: CASSPSPSGRDEQYF. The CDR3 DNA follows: TGTGCCAGCAGTCCTAGCCCTAGCGGGAGAGACGAGCAGTACTTC.